This TCR beta chain originates from a study of T cell responses to AZD1222 COVID-19 vaccine (dated by TCRdb to the early 2020s). About the full investigation: A total of around 240 trial participants underwent TCR sequencing, of whom more than 200 had received two doses of AZD1222 and approximately 25 had received two doses of the MenACWY control vaccine. Trial participants were enrolled by age into subgroups of 18-55, 56-69 and 70-plus years, and about 150, 27 and 61 TCR-sequenced participants, respectively, were included in these subgroups.

CDR1 and CDR2 are drawn from the germline V gene: SGHTA, FQGNSA. Including cysteine and phenylalanine, the CDR3 has 15 amino acids. This entry keeps only the CDR3 DNA: 45 bases, framed from base 1. Clipping removes 5 bases from V and 8 bases from J, with 11 as the unmatched junction base count. With regard to this clone: The antigen it recognizes is unknown. The record has no base qualities; no much larger clone is one base away.

Points the paper makes about the study in general: Reportedly, almost half of the unique spike-specific TCRs recognized epitopes lying outside the regions that are mutated in the B.1.351 and B.1.1.7 variants. Conclusions about previously exposed vaccinees were limited because only six AZD1222 recipients were SARS-CoV-2 seropositive at baseline. Spike-specific TCR breadth and depth rose significantly after two AZD1222 doses compared with day 0 and with MenACWY recipients. In the small 56-69-year group, the increase in depth fell short of significance, most likely because of low power. Because no day 14 peak-response samples were available, the repertoires could be characterized only after the peak T cell response. The vaccine-associated CD4 TCRs covered the entire spike protein, and the dominant responses fell in regions 160-218 and 743-854. Participants were mostly white British, with more females than males. The authors suggested clonal diversity may have been underestimated.

According to the study, the label for this sample's time point signals: about 28 days (+/-7) after the second vaccine dose. AZD1222 recipients whose second dose came at about 4 weeks and those whose second dose came at about 12 weeks were combined into one group, since spike-specific TCR depth and breadth did not differ between the two schedules. The vaccinee samples were drawn from two UK trials, COV001 and COV002, one of which was a single-blind randomized controlled phase 2/3 trial testing AZD1222 (ChAdOx1 nCoV-19) in healthy adults. Trial participant PBMC samples were collected at day 0 and day 28 after the second dose for TCRbeta chain sequencing. The CDR3 regions of human TCRbeta chains were analyzed by immunosequencing. The paper's processing steps were these. TCRs in the repertoires were matched against a reference library of SARS-CoV-2-specific TCRs that had been generated with the MIRA antigen-specificity platform. Breadth was defined as the fraction of unique TCRs that were SARS-CoV-2-associated. Depth was defined as the fraction of total T cells that were SARS-CoV-2-associated. Using the MIRA data, each spike-specific TCR was mapped to the spike region that the TCR reacts to and placed in a CD4 or CD8 class. Log10-transformed breadth and depth values were compared by one-way ANOVA with Sidak's multiple comparisons tests. TCRdb limited this immuneACCESS table to in-frame rearrangements with V and J called. A share of clones is missing; checked studies link under half to unresolved V genes, and the rest is unexplained. V and J calls plus clone size are reproduced from that table; the DNA served to infer D and trimming. Present in this sample are about 120,000 clones, about 90% of which were seen just once. Roughly 1.5% of the sample lies in the top ten.

The TCR was taken from an adult who received the AZD1222 COVID-19 vaccine. Sequenced material: peripheral blood, taken 28 days after the second AZD1222 dose. The chain employs TRBV7-2 and TRBJ2-1, and TRBD2 aligns with 8 junction nucleotides. The DNA is as follows: TGTGCCAGCAGCAAAAGCGGGAGTCGGGTCCATGAGCAGTTCTTC. Its coded protein is CASSKSGSRVHEQFF.